Given below is one T cell receptor (beta chain) in context. This specimen belongs to a study of shared clonotypes between healthy human individuals. The table came from immunoSEQ multiplex PCR; TCRdb's copy has only in-frame clones and leaves some out. The sample contains about 500,000 clones, over 60% of which appear only once. Unmatched junction bases numbered 2, after V lost 7 bases and J lost 0 bases. Germline lookup yields CDR1 SQVTM and CDR2 ANQGSEA. CDR3 length: 13 amino acids. The chain carries TRBV29-1 and TRBJ2-1; 8 positions agree with TRBD2. The specimen was PBMCs. The clonotype originates from a woman aged 40-49 years in good health. Some clones in this sample may be carry-over from other donors' samples. The CDR3 loop is CSETSVSYNEQFF. CDR3 DNA: TGCAGCGAGACTAGCGTCTCCTACAATGAGCAGTTCTTC.